These 5 T cell receptor beta chains came from one sample sequenced in a study of cytomegalovirus exposure and HLA in healthy donors. With 60 Vbeta and 13 Jbeta primers, the PCR was carried out. The repertoire was sequenced with immunoSEQ multiplex PCR; TCRdb's copy has only in-frame clones and lacks some. The sample carries about 150,000 clones, less than 90% recorded once. The sequencing sample was made of PBMCs. The receptors stem from a boy aged 2-15 years in good health and CMV-seronegative.

Of note for this clone: The junction departs from germline at one end; a sequencing error may be responsible. This chain uses TRBV29-1 with TRBJ1-3; D not certain. CDR1 is SQVTM and CDR2 is ANQGSEA in the germline V gene. The CDR3 has 13 amino acids. The CDR3 DNA reads as TGCAGCGTCGAAGGACTCTCTGGAAACACCATATATTTT. Residues: CSVEGLSGNTIYF.

This clone was seen only a few times. This sequence joins TRBV5-1 and TRBJ1-1; a weak D match, TRBD1 (5 bases). The CDR3 runs 14 residues. Trimming took 2 bases from V and 0 from J, leaving 8 bases between them. Germline assignment: CDR1 SGHRS and CDR2 YFSETQ. The CDR3 DNA sequence: TGCGCCAGCAGCTTTTCGGGGGTGAACACTGAAGCTTTCTTT. This encodes CASSFSGVNTEAFF.

DNA of the CDR3: TGCGCCAGCAGCCAAGACAGGGGAGTGGATCAGCCCCAGCATTTT. Residues: CASSQDRGVDQPQHF. The chain employs TRBV4-1 and TRBJ1-5, with D possibly being TRBD1 (6 bases). Trimming shortened V by 0 bases and J by 5 bases, and 11 bases separated the two germline ends. This CDR3 comprises 15 residues. Germline CDR1 is MGHRA and CDR2 is YSYEKL.

The chain employs TRBV2 and TRBJ2-5; D unresolved. The CDR3 spans 13 residues. The V end lost 2 bases, the J end lost 4 bases, and 8 bases lay between the germline ends. The germline V gene has CDR1 SNHLY and CDR2 FYNNEI. The CDR3 region is CASSEFFRETQYF. In nucleotides, the CDR3 is TGTGCCAGCAGTGAATTCTTCCGAGAGACCCAGTACTTC.

The chain links TRBV9 to TRBJ1-2, with 9 bases fitting TRBD1. The CDR3 is 14 residues long. Germline V gene data show CDR1 as SGDLS and CDR2 as YYNGEE. V shed 3 bases, J shed 12 bases, and the junction held 12 bases outside the gene matches. CDR3 sequence reads: CASSGGPGQGMDTF. CDR3 sequence (DNA): TGTGCCAGCAGCGGTGGGCCGGGACAGGGAATGGACACCTTC.